Shown below are 31 T cell receptor beta chains from a single sample sequenced in a study of T cell changes during pregnancy in multiple sclerosis. Clones were read by immunoSEQ multiplex PCR, and TCRdb kept only the in-frame ones, dropping some. The sample lists tens of thousands of clones, approximately 92% occurring once. The sample was peripheral blood, taken in the first trimester of pregnancy. These receptors all stem from a female donor with multiple sclerosis, enrolled in a pregnancy study.

The genes are TRBV28 and TRBJ2-1; 9 bases are a match to TRBD2. CDR3 size: 14 residues. J gave up 3 bases and V 7 bases, and 4 bases lay outside the gene matches. Germline CDR1 and CDR2: MDHEN and SYDVKM. CDR3 DNA sequence: TGTGCCAGCAACCCTAGCGGGAACTACAATGAGCAGTTCTTC. Encoded protein: CASNPSGNYNEQFF.

The CDR3 sequence: CASSLGGQTYGYTF. The DNA for the CDR3 is TGTGCCAGCAGCTTAGGTGGACAGACCTATGGCTACACCTTC. The chain carries TRBV7-2 and TRBJ1-2; D is possibly TRBD1 (6 bases). Trimming shortened V by 1 base and J by 4 bases, and 10 bases separated the two germline ends. This CDR3 comprises 14 residues. The germline V gene has CDR1 SGHTA and CDR2 FQGNSA.

The chain carries TRBV20-1 and TRBJ2-5; D possibly corresponds to TRBD1 (6 bases). The DNA end favors TRBJ2-7, so the J call may be wrong. Looked up from germline, CDR1 is DFQATT and CDR2 is SNEGSKA (reference sequence). This CDR3 is built from 10 residues. The CDR3 nucleotides are TGCAGTGCTGGGACATACGAGCAGTACTTC. This sequence encodes CSAGTYEQYF.

This clone was found a few times. The chain joins TRBV15 to TRBJ2-7, with D uncertain. Deletions cut 0 bases from V and 5 bases from J, with 5 bases between. The CDR3 is 12 residues long. Germline lookup yields CDR1 LNHNV and CDR2 YYDKDF (reference sequence). CDR3 region: CATSRDTDEQYF. CDR3 nucleotides: TGTGCCACCAGCAGAGATACAGACGAGCAGTACTTC. The variable domain in full, completed from reference TRBV15 and TRBJ2-7, reads DAMVIQNPRYQVTQFGKPVTLSCSQTLNHNVMYWYQQKSSQAPKLLFHYYDKDFNNEADTPDNFQSRRPNTSFCFLDIRSPGLGDTAMYLCATSRDTDEQYFGPGTRLTVT.

The J gene is TRBJ2-7, the V gene TRBV7-9, with 7 bases fitting TRBD1. The CDR3 spans 15 residues. The V gene's germline CDR1 is SEHNR and CDR2 FQNEAQ (reference sequence). Trimming removed 4 bases from V and 3 bases from J; junction bases left unmatched: 9. In nucleotides, the CDR3 is TGTGCCAGCAGCTCGGATACCGGGACAGTCTACGAGCAGTACTTC. Amino acid sequence: CASSSDTGTVYEQYF.

The CDR3 nucleotides are TGTGCCAGCAGCTTGGACAGGGGGGGGGAAGCTTTCTTT. Translating it yields CASSLDRGGEAFF. The gene calls are TRBV11-2 and TRBJ1-1; 10 nucleotides line up with TRBD1. Trimming took 3 bases from V and 8 from J; bases not matched to a gene: 3. Germline CDR1 SGHAT, CDR2 FQNNGV. CDR3 length: 13 amino acids.

This chain links TRBV28 with TRBJ2-2, with TRBD2 matching 8 bases. The ends lost 3 bases at V and 4 bases at J; junction bases unmatched: 4. This CDR3 spans 15 amino acids. The germline CDR1 and CDR2 sequences are MDHEN and SYDVKM. The CDR3 sequence is CASSFAGGSTGELFF. The CDR3 DNA reads as TGTGCCAGCAGTTTCGCGGGAGGCAGCACCGGGGAGCTGTTTTTT.

CDR3 loop: CASSDSGGGPSNEQFF. The DNA of the CDR3 is TGTGCCAGCAGTGACTCGGGCGGGGGGCCATCCAATGAGCAGTTCTTC. The chain links TRBV6-4 to TRBJ2-1; 8 bases match TRBD2. J lost 6 bases, V lost 0 bases, and 7 bases had no gene match. The CDR3 sequence is 16 residues long. The germline V gene encodes CDR1 MRHNA and CDR2 SNTAGT.

This rearrangement joins TRBV10-1 to TRBJ2-3, with 7 bases matching TRBD2. CDR1 is WNHNN and CDR2 is SYGVQD in the germline V gene (reference sequence). The CDR3 sequence is 15 residues long. J was trimmed by 3 bases and V by 6 bases; bases with no gene match: 9. CDR3 nucleotides: TGCGCCAGCAGGGAGCGGGGTTTCGATACAGATACGCAGTATTTT. It translates to CASRERGFDTDTQYF.

This CDR3 is CASSLDRVAFF. CDR3 DNA: TGTGCCAGCAGCTTAGATCGCGTGGCTTTCTTT. The chain employs TRBV11-2 and TRBJ1-1, with unresolved D. V lost 0 bases, J lost 11 bases, and 7 bases lay in between. The germline gives CDR1 SGHAT, CDR2 FQNNGV. The CDR3 is made up of 11 amino acids.

The sample holds one count of this clone. The V gene is TRBV29-1, the J gene TRBJ1-2, with D perhaps TRBD1 (5 bases). The CDR3 totals 11 residues. Germline V CDR1 and CDR2: SQVTM, ANQGSEA. Trimming left V 7 bases short and J 4 bases short, with 10 bases between. The CDR3: CSADIPYGYTF. CDR3 DNA sequence: TGCAGCGCGGACATCCCCTATGGCTACACCTTC.

The chain employs TRBV7-3 and TRBJ1-2; 7 positions agree with TRBD1. J gave up 6 bases and V 6 bases, and 10 bases lay outside the gene matches. The CDR3 has 14 residues. Germline V lookup: CDR1 SGHTA, CDR2 FQGTGA. The CDR3 DNA follows: TGTGCCAGCAGTTCTACCGATACAGGGGATGGCTACACCTTC. It is translated as CASSSTDTGDGYTF.

The chain carries TRBV30 and TRBJ1-5; unclear D gene. The CDR3 has 13 residues. Trimming cost V 3 bases and J 5 bases, with 11 bases left between them. CDR1 and CDR2 (germline): GTSNPN, SVGIG (reference sequence). The CDR3 sequence is CAWSAARDQPQHF. For the CDR3, the DNA is TGTGCCTGGAGCGCCGCTCGAGATCAGCCCCAGCATTTT.

V gene TRBV18 combines with J gene TRBJ1-4; no clear D gene. Per the germline V gene, CDR1 is KGHSH and CDR2 is LQKENI. The V and J ends lost 3 bases and 4 bases respectively, with 9 bases between them. CDR3 length: 14 residues. The CDR3 region is CASSPGRDNEKLFF. In DNA form, the CDR3 reads TGTGCCAGCTCACCTGGGCGGGATAATGAAAAACTGTTTTTT.

The chain combines TRBV15 with TRBJ1-4, with D unresolved. Trimming removed 1 base at V and 8 bases at J, with 14 bases between. From germline, CDR1 is LNHNV and CDR2 YYDKDF (reference sequence). This CDR3 comprises 15 residues. Here the CDR3 reads CATSRGGSEREKLFF. The CDR3 DNA reads as TGTGCCACCAGCAGAGGCGGGTCAGAGCGGGAAAAACTGTTTTTT.

The gene calls are TRBV7-6 and TRBJ2-4, with D maybe TRBD2 (6 bases). V shed 5 bases and J shed 1 base, with 21 bases lying between them. This CDR3 has 18 residues. Germline CDR1 SGHVS, CDR2 FNYEAQ. The DNA for the CDR3 is TGTGCCAGCAGCCCCGGAACTAGGAGGGAGATGGCCAAAAACATTCAGTACTTC. Amino acid sequence: CASSPGTRREMAKNIQYF.

The genes are TRBV7-9 and TRBJ1-1; 8 bases agree with TRBD1. The germline gives CDR1 SEHNR, CDR2 FQNEAQ (reference sequence). This CDR3 is 14 amino acids long. The junction had 4 bases not matched to a gene; V was cut back by 5 bases and J by 2 bases. The DNA for the CDR3 is TGTGCCAGCAGCGAGACAGGGGAAAACACTGAAGCTTTCTTT. As protein: CASSETGENTEAFF.

The chain joins TRBV30 to TRBJ2-5; D perhaps matches TRBD2 (5 bases). Trimming stripped 0 bases from V and 5 bases from J, with 16 bases between. The CDR3 is 15 residues long. The germline V gene has CDR1 GTSNPN and CDR2 SVGIG (reference sequence). CDR3 nucleotides: TGTGCCTGGAGTGTTACGTCGGGGAGTGGGGAGACCCAGTACTTC. Amino acid sequence: CAWSVTSGSGETQYF.

J is TRBJ2-5 and V is TRBV7-6; the D is unclear. This CDR3 contains 14 residues. The germline CDR1 and CDR2 sequences are SGHVS and FNYEAQ. Trimming shortened V by 5 bases and J by 6 bases, and 16 bases separated the two germline ends. Here the CDR3 reads CASSVYQADQTQYF. CDR3 DNA: TGTGCCAGCAGCGTCTATCAGGCTGATCAGACCCAGTACTTC.

This clone appeared a single time. The V call is TRBV6-5, the J call TRBJ2-1; D is possibly TRBD1 (5 bases). The V end lost 2 bases, the J end lost 8 bases, and 7 bases lay between the germline ends. This CDR3 is 12 amino acids long. CDR1 MNHEY and CDR2 SVGAGI come from the germline V gene. This CDR3 reads CASSYRGDEQFF. CDR3 DNA sequence: TGTGCCAGCAGTTACAGGGGCGATGAGCAGTTCTTC.

V gene TRBV28 combines with J gene TRBJ2-7; 8 bases match TRBD1. This CDR3 is built from 15 residues. Germline lookup yields CDR1 MDHEN and CDR2 SYDVKM. V shed 5 bases, J shed 1 base, and the junction held 7 bases outside the gene matches. In nucleotides, the CDR3 is TGTGCCAGCAGTAGCCAACAGGGGGGTTCCTACGAGCAGTACTTC. Translation: CASSSQQGGSYEQYF.

CDR3 DNA: TGTGCCAGCAGTGAAGAAGGAGGAAAGAACACTGAAGCTTTCTTT. Translated: CASSEEGGKNTEAFF. The chain carries TRBV6-1 and TRBJ1-1; D not certain. Germline values: CDR1 MNHNS, CDR2 SASEGT. V gave up 1 base and J gave up 1 base, with 10 bases separating them. The CDR3 consists of 15 residues.

The sample holds one count of this clone. The chain couples TRBV7-8 to TRBJ1-3, with D unresolved. CDR1 and CDR2 from the germline V gene are SGHVS and FQNEAQ. The CDR3 sequence is 15 residues long. Trimming pared 3 bases from V and 3 bases from J, leaving 12 bases between. DNA for the CDR3: TGTGCCAGCAGCTTCCTTGGAGCCTATGGAAACACCATATATTTT. As protein: CASSFLGAYGNTIYF.

This chain joins TRBV29-1 and TRBJ1-1; 7 nucleotides match TRBD1. The germline V gene encodes CDR1 SQVTM and CDR2 ANQGSEA. Losses at the gene ends were 7 bases for V and 8 bases for J; bases not matched to a gene: 13. The CDR3 consists of 13 residues. This chain's CDR3 is CSGQGTALREAFF. The CDR3 DNA sequence: TGCAGCGGCCAAGGGACAGCTTTGCGAGAAGCTTTCTTT.

The genes are TRBV28 and TRBJ2-3; D perhaps matches TRBD1 (7 bases). Germline-derived CDR1 and CDR2 are MDHEN and SYDVKM. The V end lost 6 bases, the J end lost 2 bases, and 18 bases lay between the germline ends. This CDR3 is 16 amino acids long. The CDR3 protein is CASSFRRGRVTDTQYF. The CDR3 nucleotides read TGTGCCAGCAGCTTCCGGAGGGGGCGCGTCACAGATACGCAGTATTTT. Variable domain in full (rest from reference TRBV28 and TRBJ2-3): DVKVTQSSRYLVKRTGEKVFLECVQDMDHENMFWYRQDPGLGLRLIYFSYDVKMKEKGDIPEGYSVSREKKERFSLILESASTNQTSMYLCASSFRRGRVTDTQYFGPGTRLTVL.

The genes are TRBV4-3 and TRBJ2-5, with TRBD1 identical over 7 bases. Germline values: CDR1 LGHNA, CDR2 YSLEER. The J segment lost 3 bases and the V segment lost 3 bases, leaving 7 bases of the junction unmatched. The CDR3 extends over 15 amino acids. The CDR3, as DNA: TGCGCCAGCAGCCAGGGGCCTACAGGGGAAGAGACCCAGTACTTC. Its translation is CASSQGPTGEETQYF.

The rearrangement joins TRBV19 to TRBJ1-5, with D perhaps TRBD1 (5 bases). This CDR3 contains 13 residues. Germline V gene sequence: CDR1 LNHDA, CDR2 SQIVND (reference sequence). V shed 7 bases and J shed 7 bases, with 14 bases lying between them. The CDR3 sequence: CASNQGKGQPQHF. The CDR3 DNA reads TGTGCCAGTAATCAGGGTAAGGGACAGCCCCAGCATTTT. Filled out from reference TRBV19 and TRBJ1-5, the complete variable domain reads DGGITQSPKYLFRKEGQNVTLSCEQNLNHDAMYWYRQDPGQGLRLIYYSQIVNDFQKGDIAEGYSVSREKKESFPLTVTSAQKNPTAFYLCASNQGKGQPQHFGDGTRLSIL.

The chain recombines TRBV30 with TRBJ1-5; no clear D. V was shortened by 0 bases and J by 2 bases, with 5 bases between the two germline ends. The germline gives CDR1 GTSNPN, CDR2 SVGIG (reference sequence). This CDR3 region has 13 residues. The CDR3 sequence: CAWSVAGNQPQHF. In DNA form, the CDR3 reads TGTGCCTGGAGTGTCGCAGGCAATCAGCCCCAGCATTTT.

This chain uses TRBV28 with TRBJ1-1, with D maybe TRBD1 (6 bases). Germline CDR1 is MDHEN and CDR2 is SYDVKM. The CDR3 has 15 residues. Trimming stripped 5 bases from V and 0 bases from J, with 13 bases between. The CDR3: CASSTLQGLNTEAFF. In DNA form, the CDR3 reads TGTGCCAGCAGTACTTTACAGGGTTTGAACACTGAAGCTTTCTTT.

The gene calls are TRBV7-6 and TRBJ2-3, with D possibly TRBD2 on 5 matching bases. This CDR3 is 13 amino acids long. The germline gives CDR1 SGHVS, CDR2 FNYEAQ. Trimming stripped 4 bases from V and 9 bases from J, with 14 bases between. In DNA form, the CDR3 reads TGTGCCAGCAGCTCCGGGGATAGGGAAACGCAGTATTTT. The encoded protein is CASSSGDRETQYF.

The CDR3 DNA reads as TGTGCCAGCAGCTTCCCCGGGAGTGGCTACACCTTC. It translates to CASSFPGSGYTF. The chain uses TRBV7-9 and TRBJ1-2; D is unclear. The germline V and J ends were trimmed by 3 bases and 7 bases, with 9 bases remaining between them. Germline CDR1 is SEHNR and CDR2 is FQNEAQ (reference sequence). The CDR3 length is 12 residues.